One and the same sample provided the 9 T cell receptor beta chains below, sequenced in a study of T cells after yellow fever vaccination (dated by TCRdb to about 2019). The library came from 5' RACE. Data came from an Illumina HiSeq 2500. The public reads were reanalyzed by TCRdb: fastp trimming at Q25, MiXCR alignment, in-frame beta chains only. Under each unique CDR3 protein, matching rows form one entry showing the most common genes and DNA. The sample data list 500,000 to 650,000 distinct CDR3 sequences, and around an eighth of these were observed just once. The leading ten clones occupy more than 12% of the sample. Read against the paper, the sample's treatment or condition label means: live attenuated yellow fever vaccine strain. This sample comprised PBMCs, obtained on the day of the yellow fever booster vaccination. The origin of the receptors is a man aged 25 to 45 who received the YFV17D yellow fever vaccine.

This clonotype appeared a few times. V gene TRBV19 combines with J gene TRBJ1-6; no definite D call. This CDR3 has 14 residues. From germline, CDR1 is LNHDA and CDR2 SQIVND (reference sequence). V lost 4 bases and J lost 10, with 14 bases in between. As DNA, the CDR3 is TGTGCCAGTAGTAAGGCAGGAATCGGGTCACCCCTCCACTTT. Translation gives CASSKAGIGSPLHF.

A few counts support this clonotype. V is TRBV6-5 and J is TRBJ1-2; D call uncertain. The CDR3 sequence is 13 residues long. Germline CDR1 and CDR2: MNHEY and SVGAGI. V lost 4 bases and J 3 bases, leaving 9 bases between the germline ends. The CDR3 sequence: CASSSRVDYGYTF. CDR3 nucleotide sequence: TGTGCCAGCAGTTCGCGGGTGGACTATGGCTACACCTTC.

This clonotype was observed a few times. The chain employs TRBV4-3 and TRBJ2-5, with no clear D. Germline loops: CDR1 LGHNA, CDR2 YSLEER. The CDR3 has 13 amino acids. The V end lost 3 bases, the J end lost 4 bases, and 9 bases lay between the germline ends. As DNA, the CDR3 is TGCGCCAGCAGCCAGCAGGAACGAGAGACCCAGTACTTC. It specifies CASSQQERETQYF.

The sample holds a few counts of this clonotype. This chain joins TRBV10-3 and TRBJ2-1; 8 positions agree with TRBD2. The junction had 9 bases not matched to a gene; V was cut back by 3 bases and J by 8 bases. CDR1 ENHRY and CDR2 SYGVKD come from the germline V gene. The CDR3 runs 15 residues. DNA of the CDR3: TGTGCCATCAGTGACCCCTCGGGAGGGCAGGATGAGCAGTTCTTC. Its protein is CAISDPSGGQDEQFF.

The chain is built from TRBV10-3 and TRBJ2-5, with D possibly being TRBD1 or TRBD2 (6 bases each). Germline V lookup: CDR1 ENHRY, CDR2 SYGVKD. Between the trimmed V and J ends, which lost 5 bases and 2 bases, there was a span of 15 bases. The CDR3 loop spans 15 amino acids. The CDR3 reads CAISIGQTRQETQYF. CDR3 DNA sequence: TGTGCCATCAGTATTGGACAGACTAGACAAGAGACCCAGTACTTC.

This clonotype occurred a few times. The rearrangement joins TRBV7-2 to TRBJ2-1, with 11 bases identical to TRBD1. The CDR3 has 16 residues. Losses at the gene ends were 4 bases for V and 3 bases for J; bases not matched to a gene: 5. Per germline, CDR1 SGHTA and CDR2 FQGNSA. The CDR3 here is CASSYPGTGGYNEQFF. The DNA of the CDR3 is TGTGCCAGCAGCTACCCCGGGACAGGGGGCTACAATGAGCAGTTCTTC.

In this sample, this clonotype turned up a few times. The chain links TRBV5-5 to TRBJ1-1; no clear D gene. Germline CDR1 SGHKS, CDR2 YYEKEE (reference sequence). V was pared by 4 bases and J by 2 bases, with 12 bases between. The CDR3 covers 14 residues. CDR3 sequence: CASSRNTDNTEAFF. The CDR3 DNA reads TGTGCCAGCAGCCGCAACACGGACAACACTGAAGCTTTCTTT.

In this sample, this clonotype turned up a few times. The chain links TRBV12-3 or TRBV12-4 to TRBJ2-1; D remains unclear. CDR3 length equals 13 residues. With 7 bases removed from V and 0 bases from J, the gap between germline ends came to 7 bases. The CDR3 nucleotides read TGTGCCAGCACTATTAGCTCCTACAATGAGCAGTTCTTC. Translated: CASTISSYNEQFF.

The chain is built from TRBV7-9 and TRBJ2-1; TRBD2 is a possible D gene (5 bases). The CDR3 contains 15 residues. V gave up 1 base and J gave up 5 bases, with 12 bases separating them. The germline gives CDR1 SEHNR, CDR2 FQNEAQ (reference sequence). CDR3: CASSLGSGMDNEQFF. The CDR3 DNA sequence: TGTGCCAGCAGCTTAGGTTCCGGGATGGACAATGAGCAGTTCTTC.